The next 20 T cell receptor beta chains were all read from a single sample in a study of OX40 agonist ivuxolimab in advanced cancers. Using immunoSEQ multiplex PCR, the repertoire was profiled, and TCRdb retains in-frame clones only, with some absent. The sample yields 65,000 or so clones, approximately 80% seen once. This material consisted of CD4+ or CD8+ T cells sorted from blood, taken in a trial of the OX40 agonist ivuxolimab. The receptor set was obtained from an adult with an advanced solid tumor such as melanoma, head and neck, liver or kidney cancer.

The CDR3 loop is CASSASQGGETQYF. The CDR3 DNA sequence: TGTGCCAGCAGCGCCTCACAGGGAGGAGAGACCCAGTACTTC. The genes are TRBV7-2 and TRBJ2-5; D tentatively fits TRBD1 or TRBD2 (6 bases each). V was cut by 5 bases and J by 4 bases, with 14 bases left in between. The V gene's germline CDR1 is SGHTA and CDR2 FQGNSA. This CDR3 has 14 residues.

V is TRBV5-6 and J is TRBJ2-7; 9 bases line up with TRBD1. After removal of 4 bases from V and 7 bases from J, the junction contained 9 bases not matched to a gene. From germline, CDR1 is SGHDT and CDR2 YYEEEE. The CDR3 loop spans 14 amino acids. This CDR3 reads CASSPDRGRGEQYF. In nucleotides, the CDR3 is TGTGCCAGCAGCCCGGACAGGGGCCGAGGGGAGCAGTACTTC. Looking up the rest from reference TRBV5-6 and TRBJ2-7 gives the full variable domain: DAGVTQSPTHLIKTRGQQVTLRCSPKSGHDTVSWYQQALGQGPQFIFQYYEEEERQRGNFPDRFSGHQFPNYSSELNVNALLLGDSALYLCASSPDRGRGEQYFGPGTRLTVT.

This clone was found once. The CDR3 sequence: CASSLIGGGVSYEQYF. CDR3 coding DNA: TGTGCCAGCAGTTTAATAGGCGGGGGCGTCTCCTACGAGCAGTACTTC. This chain joins TRBV28 and TRBJ2-7; possibly TRBD2 for D (7 bases). V shed 2 bases and J shed 0 bases, with 14 bases lying between them. Germline CDR1 is MDHEN and CDR2 is SYDVKM. This CDR3 contains 16 residues.

This clone was picked up one time. The CDR3 DNA follows: TGTGCCAGCAGCCTCAGGGGGATTAATGAAAAACTGTTTTTT. Translated, it gives CASSLRGINEKLFF. This chain uses TRBV11-2 with TRBJ1-4, with TRBD1 matching over 7 bases. Germline V gives CDR1 SGHAT, CDR2 FQNNGV. CDR3 length: 14 amino acids. The trim removed 5 bases at V and 4 bases at J, leaving 4 bases unmatched.

As to this clone: The same CDR3 arises from other DNA sequences in this sample as well. V usage is TRBV2 and J usage is TRBJ2-7; 7 bases agree with TRBD1. The CDR3 is 13 amino acids. J gave up 2 bases and V 5 bases, and 3 bases lay outside the gene matches. Germline V gives CDR1 SNHLY, CDR2 FYNNEI. CDR3 in DNA: TGTGCCAGCAGTCCAGACAGGGCCTACGAGCAGTACTTC. Translating gives CASSPDRAYEQYF.

This chain joins TRBV6-4 and TRBJ2-2; 14 nucleotides match TRBD2. CDR1 is MRHNA and CDR2 is SNTAGT in the germline V gene. CDR3 length equals 19 residues. The ends lost 8 bases at V and 4 bases at J; junction bases unmatched: 15. CDR3 sequence reads: CASPPGTSGRNKGTGELFF. The CDR3 DNA is TGTGCCAGCCCCCCCGGGACTAGCGGGAGAAATAAGGGCACCGGGGAGCTGTTTTTT.

About this clone itself: Other DNA sequences in the sample encode the same CDR3. V usage is TRBV28 and J usage is TRBJ2-7; 8 bases match TRBD2. V was pared by 5 bases and J by 3 bases, with 6 bases of the junction left unmatched. The germline gives CDR1 MDHEN, CDR2 SYDVKM. This CDR3 region has 14 residues. CDR3 residues: CASSELAESYEQYF. CDR3 DNA: TGTGCCAGCAGTGAACTAGCGGAGAGCTACGAGCAGTACTTC.

The chain links TRBV4-2 to TRBJ2-1, with D hard to call. In germline, CDR1 is LGHNA, CDR2 YNFKEQ. The CDR3 sequence is 13 residues long. V lost 4 bases, J lost 5 bases, and 9 bases lay in between. Here the CDR3 DNA reads TGTGCCAGCAGCCTCCTCGTCCACAATGAGCAGTTCTTC. Translated: CASSLLVHNEQFF.

This chain uses TRBV7-8 with TRBJ2-7; no definite D call. The V end was cut by 6 bases, the J end by 5 bases, with 14 bases between. This CDR3 comprises 13 residues. The germline V gene encodes CDR1 SGHVS and CDR2 FQNEAQ. Here the CDR3 DNA reads TGTGCCAGCAGTCTTGTGAGCCTTAACGAGCAGTACTTC. It is translated as CASSLVSLNEQYF.

The chain employs TRBV19 and TRBJ2-1; the match to TRBD1 covers 8 bases. V shed 7 bases, J shed 5 bases, and the junction held 10 bases outside the gene matches. Germline CDR1 and CDR2: LNHDA and SQIVND (reference sequence). There are 15 residues in the CDR3. In DNA, the CDR3 is TGTGCCAGTACTAATGCGTTCAGGGGGCACAATGAGCAGTTCTTC. This gives the protein CASTNAFRGHNEQFF.

The chain uses TRBV10-3 and TRBJ1-1; no clear D. V lost 6 bases, J lost 2 bases, and 13 bases lay in between. CDR1 and CDR2 (germline): ENHRY, SYGVKD. The CDR3 is made up of 14 amino acids. This chain's CDR3 is CAIRSEQSNTEAFF. CDR3 in DNA: TGTGCCATCAGGTCGGAACAATCAAACACTGAAGCTTTCTTT.

The chain links TRBV7-2 to TRBJ2-2; TRBD2 matches 14 bases. V dropped 3 bases and J dropped 7; count of bases not matched to a gene: 4. Germline V CDR1 and CDR2: SGHTA, FQGNSA. This CDR3 has 16 residues. CDR3 in amino acids: CASSLTSGRAGGELFF. CDR3 DNA sequence: TGTGCCAGCAGCTTGACTAGCGGGAGGGCCGGCGGGGAGCTGTTTTTT.

The V call is TRBV7-6, the J call TRBJ2-5, with 9 bases fitting TRBD1. Trimming cost V 3 bases and J 5 bases; bases outside gene matches: 10. Germline values: CDR1 SGHVS, CDR2 FNYEAQ. This CDR3 region has 16 residues. CDR3 DNA: TGTGCCAGCAGCTTCTCCGGGACAGGGATTGGCGAGACCCAGTACTTC. Amino acids: CASSFSGTGIGETQYF. The complete variable domain, with remaining parts taken from reference TRBV7-6 and TRBJ2-5, reads GAGVSQSPRYKVTKRGQDVALRCDPISGHVSLYWYRQALGQGPEFLTYFNYEAQQDKSGLPNDRFSAERPEGSISTLTIQRTEQRDSAMYRCASSFSGTGIGETQYFGPGTRLLVL.

The chain carries TRBV27 and TRBJ2-6; TRBD1 aligns across 7 bases. The CDR3 covers 15 residues. The V segment lost 3 bases and the J segment 3 bases; nucleotides outside the gene matches: 2. CDR1 MNHEY and CDR2 SMNVEV come from the germline V gene (reference sequence). The CDR3: CASSFQGVGANVLTF. CDR3 coding DNA: TGTGCCAGCAGTTTTCAGGGGGTTGGGGCCAACGTCCTGACTTTC.

The genes are TRBV19 and TRBJ1-1; maybe TRBD1 (5 bases). Per germline, CDR1 LNHDA and CDR2 SQIVND (reference sequence). V lost 3 bases and J 0 bases, leaving 14 bases between the germline ends. The CDR3 is made up of 16 amino acids. CDR3 DNA sequence: TGTGCCAGTAGTATTGGGGTGGGGGTAATGAACACTGAAGCTTTCTTT. Its protein product is CASSIGVGVMNTEAFF.

V and J are TRBV7-8 and TRBJ1-5, with TRBD1 identical over 7 bases. This CDR3 comprises 16 residues. Unmatched junction bases numbered 13, after V lost 5 bases and J lost 6 bases. Per the germline V gene, CDR1 is SGHVS and CDR2 is FQNEAQ. CDR3 in amino acids: CASSPRQGVGSQPQHF. The DNA for the CDR3 is TGTGCCAGCAGCCCCAGACAGGGCGTCGGTAGTCAGCCCCAGCATTTT.

V and J are TRBV7-9 and TRBJ2-2; unclear D gene. V was pared by 3 bases and J by 3 bases, with 2 bases between. Germline V gene lookup returns CDR1 SEHNR and CDR2 FQNEAQ (reference sequence). The CDR3 is 12 amino acids. The CDR3, as DNA: TGTGCCAGCAGCTTCCACACCGGGGAGCTGTTTTTT. This translates into CASSFHTGELFF. The whole variable domain, remainder taken from reference TRBV7-9 and TRBJ2-2, is DTGVSQNPRHKITKRGQNVTFRCDPISEHNRLYWYRQTLGQGPEFLTYFQNEAQLEKSRLLSDRFSAERPKGSFSTLEIQRTEQGDSAMYLCASSFHTGELFFGEGSRLTVL.

The V gene is TRBV27, the J gene TRBJ1-5, with 9 bases matching TRBD1. J was trimmed by 5 bases and V by 5 bases; bases with no gene match: 10. Germline CDR1 MNHEY, CDR2 SMNVEV (reference sequence). The CDR3 runs 16 residues. CDR3 sequence reads: CASSNRGTGLHQPQHF. DNA of the CDR3: TGTGCCAGCAGTAACCGCGGGACAGGGTTGCATCAGCCCCAGCATTTT.

This clone was seen a few times. The chain is built from TRBV6-5 and TRBJ1-5, with D unresolved. Germline CDR1 and CDR2: MNHEY and SVGAGI. The V end was cut by 6 bases, the J end by 0 bases, with 12 bases between. This CDR3 has 15 residues. The CDR3 DNA reads as TGTGCCAGCAGGGCCGGATACTCTAGCAATCAGCCCCAGCATTTT. Translated: CASRAGYSSNQPQHF.

The V gene is TRBV11-2, the J gene TRBJ2-6, with D possibly being TRBD1 or TRBD2 (6 bases each). The CDR3 is made up of 18 amino acids. V was pared by 5 bases and J by 1 base, with 18 bases between. The germline CDR1 and CDR2 sequences are SGHAT and FQNNGV. In nucleotides, the CDR3 is TGTGCCAGCAGCCCAGGCACGGGGGCTATTTCTGGGGCCAACGTCCTGACTTTC. Its protein is CASSPGTGAISGANVLTF. The full variable domain, its missing parts supplied by reference TRBV11-2 and TRBJ2-6, is EAGVAQSPRYKIIEKRQSVAFWCNPISGHATLYWYQQILGQGPKLLIQFQNNGVVDDSQLPKDRFSAERLKGVDSTLKIQPAKLEDSAVYLCASSPGTGAISGANVLTFGAGSRLTVL.